This passage covers 18 T cell receptor beta chains from one sample sequenced in a study of blood T cell repertoires in COVID-19. Sequencing used immunoSEQ multiplex PCR; TCRdb keeps in-frame clones, though not all of them. In the table there are 490,000 or so clones, 70% to 90% of which are singletons. Input material: PBMCs or T cells enriched from blood (not recorded which). The origin of the receptors is a woman aged 60-75 years who had recovered from COVID-19.

Points on this clone: Other DNA sequences of this sample code for an identical CDR3. This chain uses TRBV19 with TRBJ1-1; possible D gene TRBD1, 5 bases. CDR1 and CDR2 (germline): LNHDA, SQIVND (reference sequence). CDR3 length: 14 residues. V shed 1 base and J shed 3 bases, with 9 bases lying between them. CDR3 in amino acids: CASSIGAGYTEAFF. CDR3 DNA sequence: TGTGCCAGTAGTATAGGGGCAGGGTACACTGAAGCTTTCTTT.

This clone was observed once. The V and J genes are TRBV5-4 and TRBJ2-1; 8 bases agree with TRBD1. CDR1 SGHNT and CDR2 YYREEE come from the germline V gene (reference sequence). V dropped 4 bases and J dropped 0; count of bases not matched to a gene: 3. The CDR3 loop spans 15 amino acids. The CDR3 region has the DNA TGTGCCAGCAGCCAACAGGGGGGCTCCTACAATGAGCAGTTCTTC. This translates into CASSQQGGSYNEQFF.

The chain combines TRBV7-2 with TRBJ2-7; TRBD2 is a possible D gene (6 bases). V dropped 3 bases and J dropped 0 bases, with 18 bases sitting between them. The CDR3 is 17 amino acids. Looked up from germline, CDR1 is SGHTA and CDR2 is FQGNSA. In DNA, the CDR3 is TGTGCCAGCAGCTTTAGGACGACCGGGACTCTCTCCTACGAGCAGTACGTC. Amino acids: CASSFRTTGTLSYEQYV.

J is TRBJ1-1 and V is TRBV23-1; a possible D gene is TRBD1 (5 bases). TRBV23-1 is an ORF, and what it does is uncertain. The CDR3 loop spans 19 amino acids. With 4 bases removed from V and 4 bases from J, the gap between germline ends came to 28 bases. The CDR3 reads CASSPIPPSGLVGCTEAFF. CDR3 DNA sequence: TGCGCCAGCAGTCCCATCCCCCCATCAGGGTTGGTAGGGTGCACTGAAGCTTTCTTT.

Of note for this clone: Other DNA sequences in the sample encode the same CDR3. The chain joins TRBV19 to TRBJ2-2, with 11 nucleotides matching TRBD1. Germline V gene data show CDR1 as LNHDA and CDR2 as SQIVND (reference sequence). The J segment lost 8 bases and the V segment lost 4 bases, leaving 3 bases of the junction unmatched. This CDR3 is 14 amino acids long. The CDR3 loop reads CASSRTGGSGELFF. CDR3 nucleotides: TGTGCCAGTAGTAGGACAGGGGGCTCAGGGGAGCTGTTTTTT. Complete variable domain (other parts from reference TRBV19 and TRBJ2-2): DGGITQSPKYLFRKEGQNVTLSCEQNLNHDAMYWYRQDPGQGLRLIYYSQIVNDFQKGDIAEGYSVSREKKESFPLTVTSAQKNPTAFYLCASSRTGGSGELFFGEGSRLTVL.

This clone was picked up one time. V gene TRBV7-2 combines with J gene TRBJ2-3; 12 bases match TRBD2. Germline CDR1 and CDR2: SGHTA and FQGNSA. V shed 6 bases and J 2 bases; nucleotides not matched to a gene: 6. The CDR3 runs to 16 residues. The CDR3 loop is CASSSLAGGITDTQYF. For the CDR3, the DNA is TGTGCCAGCAGTTCTCTAGCGGGGGGGATCACAGATACGCAGTATTTT.

The chain combines TRBV15 with TRBJ1-5, with D unresolved. V gave up 4 bases and J gave up 2 bases, with 12 bases separating them. This CDR3 comprises 15 residues. CDR1 and CDR2 (germline): LNHNV, YYDKDF (reference sequence). The CDR3 spells CATSILGEGNQPQHF. The CDR3 DNA reads as TGTGCCACCAGCATTCTCGGTGAAGGCAATCAGCCCCAGCATTTT.

As DNA, the CDR3 is TGTGCCAGTAGTGTCCCGGGACAGGGATGGGCTTTCTTT. Residues: CASSVPGQGWAFF. This sequence joins TRBV19 and TRBJ1-1; 9 nucleotides agree with TRBD1. This CDR3 is built from 13 residues. The junction had 9 bases not matched to a gene; V was cut back by 5 bases and J by 11 bases. CDR1 and CDR2 from the germline V gene are LNHDA and SQIVND (reference sequence). The full variable domain, rest sourced from reference TRBV19 and TRBJ1-1, is DGGITQSPKYLFRKEGQNVTLSCEQNLNHDAMYWYRQDPGQGLRLIYYSQIVNDFQKGDIAEGYSVSREKKESFPLTVTSAQKNPTAFYLCASSVPGQGWAFFGQGTRLTVV.

The CDR3 coding sequence is TGTGCCAGCAGCGTAGCCGCGGGGAACACCGGGGAGCTGTTTTTT. Encoded protein: CASSVAAGNTGELFF. The genes are TRBV9 and TRBJ2-2; a possible D gene is TRBD2 (5 bases). Germline CDR1 and CDR2: SGDLS and YYNGEE. The CDR3 spans 15 residues. V lost 0 bases and J lost 1, with 7 bases in between.

The genes are TRBV12-3 or TRBV12-4 and TRBJ2-7; tentatively, D is TRBD1 (6 bases). The CDR3 spans 13 residues. Trimming shortened V by 7 bases and J by 7 bases, and 17 bases separated the two germline ends. The CDR3 sequence: CASKSQGSWEQYV. CDR3 DNA: TGTGCCAGCAAGAGTCAGGGGTCATGGGAGCAGTACGTC.

The J gene is TRBJ2-3, the V gene TRBV21-1; TRBD1, the table's D call, lacks a check against the DNA. TRBV21-1 is a known pseudogene. The CDR3 has 15 residues. CDR3 DNA sequence: TGTGCCAGCATTCACCTGGGCAGGGACACAGATACGCAGTATTTT. This codes for CASIHLGRDTDTQYF.

About this clone itself: An end of the junction differs from the germline gene, which may be a read error. This chain links TRBV7-7 with TRBJ2-2; the match to TRBD1 covers 8 bases. CDR3 length: 17 amino acids. Germline CDR1 SSHAT, CDR2 FNYEAQ (reference sequence). The CDR3 loop is CASSPGQGVSGTGELFF. Here the CDR3 DNA reads TGTGCTAGCAGCCCAGGACAGGGAGTAAGCGGCACCGGGGAGCTGTTTTTT.

The V and J genes are TRBV6-4 and TRBJ2-6; possibly TRBD2 for D (6 bases). The CDR3 extends over 20 amino acids. Trimming took 6 bases from V and 0 from J, leaving 24 bases between them. Germline-derived CDR1 and CDR2 are MRHNA and SNTAGT. The CDR3, as DNA: TGTGCCAGCAGCCCATCCCGGAGCAGGACTACCGACTCTGGGGCCAACGTCCTGACTTTC. This gives the protein CASSPSRSRTTDSGANVLTF.

As DNA, the CDR3 is TGTGCCAGCAGCTTATCCGGGCGGGGATCCCAGCATTTT. Translation: CASSLSGRGSQHF. This chain joins TRBV7-2 and TRBJ1-5, with unresolved D. The CDR3 has 13 amino acids. The V end lost 2 bases, the J end lost 11 bases, and 13 bases lay between the germline ends. CDR1 and CDR2 (germline): SGHTA, FQGNSA.

The V gene is TRBV27, the J gene TRBJ2-5, with 12 bases that match TRBD1. Germline CDR1 and CDR2: MNHEY and SMNVEV (reference sequence). The trim removed 3 bases at V and 5 bases at J, leaving 7 bases unmatched. The CDR3 covers 16 residues. Here the CDR3 reads CASSFTGTGGRETQYF. The CDR3 DNA sequence: TGTGCCAGCAGTTTTACCGGGACAGGGGGCCGGGAGACCCAGTACTTC.

The J gene is TRBJ1-1, the V gene TRBV11-3; D perhaps matches TRBD1 (6 bases). The germline CDR1 and CDR2 sequences are SGHNT and YENEEA. V was cut by 5 bases and J by 1 base, with 11 bases left in between. This CDR3 contains 14 residues. The CDR3 coding sequence is TGTGCCAGCAGCCTCTCGGGACAGAACACTGAAGCTTTCTTT. It yields the protein CASSLSGQNTEAFF.

This clone was detected only a few times. V usage is TRBV6-2 or TRBV6-3 and J usage is TRBJ1-4; D not resolved. CDR3 size: 14 residues. The germline CDR1 and CDR2 sequences are MNHEY and SVGEGT. V lost 0 bases, J lost 12 bases, and 14 bases lay in between. CDR3 in DNA: TGTGCCAGCAGTTACTCTGGGAGCTCCCCCGAACTGTTTTTT. Its translation is CASSYSGSSPELFF.

CDR3 nucleotides: TGCAGCGTTGGAAAGGACAGGGTCATGGCGTTGAACACTGAAGCTTTCTTT. This encodes CSVGKDRVMALNTEAFF. The chain recombines TRBV29-1 with TRBJ1-1; 8 bases are shared with TRBD1. V was clipped by 4 bases and J by 0 bases; unmatched bases: 13. The CDR3 sequence is 17 residues long. Germline V gives CDR1 SQVTM, CDR2 ANQGSEA.